This TCR beta chain appears in the sequencing data of a study of blood T cell repertoires in COVID-19. The germline gives CDR1 GTSNPN, CDR2 SVGIG (reference sequence). V gave up 5 bases and J gave up 5 bases, with 16 bases separating them. The CDR3 is made up of 14 amino acids. Assay: immunoSEQ multiplex PCR; the TCRdb copy retains only in-frame clones and omits some. The sample includes about 480,000 clones, roughly 89% of them seen just once. The rearrangement links TRBV30 to TRBJ2-1, with D perhaps matching TRBD1 (6 bases). This clonotype originated in a man younger than 35 with COVID-19, enrolled during active disease. Sequencing input: peripheral blood. The CDR3 coding sequence is TGTGCCTGGGGGACCGGGACAAGAGACAATGAGCAGTTCTTC. Translated, it gives CAWGTGTRDNEQFF.